This T cell receptor (beta chain) was obtained from a study of shared clonotypes between healthy human individuals. In the case of this clone: One end of the junction varies from germline; a read error may be responsible. The sample holds other DNA sequences that translate to the same CDR3.

The germline CDR1 and CDR2 sequences are SSHAT and FNYEAQ (reference sequence). The length of the CDR3 is 15 residues. The assay was run at deep level. Evenly divided among several immunoSEQ plates was the genomic DNA of each subset. The table came from immunoSEQ multiplex PCR; TCRdb's copy has only in-frame clones and leaves some out. This sample has 2,100,000 or so clones, with more than 90% found just once. The receptor was derived from a man between 18 and 29 years old in good health. V and J are TRBV7-7 and TRBJ2-2; D is undetermined. The sample taken for sequencing was naive CD4+ T cells sorted from blood. Sample subset: CD45RA+ positively selected. The CDR3 region is CASSLGPGNTGELFF. CDR3 nucleotides: TGTGCTAGCAGCTTAGGTCCCGGGAACACCGGGGAGCTGTTTTTT. Full variable domain (missing parts from reference TRBV7-7 and TRBJ2-2): GAGVSQSPRYKVTKRGQDVTLRCDPISSHATLYWYQQALGQGPEFLTYFNYEAQPDKSGLPSDRFSAERPEGSISTLTIQRTEQRDSAMYRCASSLGPGNTGELFFGEGSRLTVL.